The 27 T cell receptor beta chains reported below all come from one sample, sequenced in a study of cytomegalovirus exposure and HLA in healthy donors. Primers included in the PCR were 60 Vbeta and 13 Jbeta primers. The table came from immunoSEQ multiplex PCR; TCRdb's copy has only in-frame clones and leaves some out. The sample gives about 170,000 clones, 75% to 90% of which show up once; 1% is in the top ten. Sequenced input: PBMCs. These receptor sequences come from a boy between 2 and 10 years old in good health and CMV-seronegative.

This chain joins TRBV27 and TRBJ1-1, with D tentatively TRBD1 (6 bases). The V and J ends lost 5 bases and 0 bases respectively, with 22 bases between them. The CDR3 loop spans 18 amino acids. In germline, CDR1 is MNHEY, CDR2 SMNVEV (reference sequence). CDR3 bases: TGTGCCAGCAGTGGGGTTATGTGGGCAGGGGCGGTGAACACTGAAGCTTTCTTT. Translation: CASSGVMWAGAVNTEAFF.

The J gene is TRBJ1-1, the V gene TRBV29-1; 9 positions match TRBD1. The length of the CDR3 is 12 residues. The ends lost 6 bases at V and 4 bases at J; junction bases unmatched: 3. Germline values: CDR1 SQVTM, CDR2 ANQGSEA. The CDR3 DNA sequence: TGCAGCGTGGGACAGGGCCGCACTGAAGCTTTCTTT. Translating gives CSVGQGRTEAFF.

CDR3 region: CASSPQTGPGELFF. The CDR3 DNA follows: TGTGCCAGCAGCCCCCAGACAGGGCCCGGGGAGCTGTTTTTT. The chain is built from TRBV7-2 and TRBJ2-2; 7 bases agree with TRBD1. The CDR3 totals 14 residues. The ends lost 5 bases at V and 6 bases at J; junction bases unmatched: 6. Germline V CDR1 and CDR2: SGHTA, FQGNSA.

The chain links TRBV5-1 to TRBJ2-5, with D possibly being TRBD2 (5 bases). V was clipped by 4 bases and J by 4 bases, with 11 bases between them. Per germline, CDR1 SGHRS and CDR2 YFSETQ. The CDR3 has 13 amino acids. The CDR3 DNA follows: TGCGCCAGCAGCGCACTAGTCCCAGAGACCCAGTACTTC. Its translation: CASSALVPETQYF.

V and J are TRBV27 and TRBJ2-2, with 7 bases that match TRBD1. CDR3 length: 12 residues. CDR1 MNHEY and CDR2 SMNVEV come from the germline V gene (reference sequence). With 8 bases clipped from V and 6 bases from J, the junction kept 3 bases outside the gene matches. The CDR3 is CASSTGSGELFF. The CDR3 DNA sequence: TGTGCCAGCTCGACAGGGTCCGGGGAGCTGTTTTTT.

The chain is built from TRBV29-1 and TRBJ2-5; 8 nucleotides match TRBD1. Judging by the DNA end, TRBJ2-7 fits better; the J call may be wrong. Germline loops: CDR1 SQVTM, CDR2 ANQGSEA. The CDR3 runs 13 residues. The CDR3 DNA sequence: TGCAGCGTTGGGGGGGACAGGACCTACGAGCAGTACTTC. The encoded protein is CSVGGDRTYEQYF.

The chain is built from TRBV7-8 and TRBJ1-5; D call uncertain. Germline V CDR1 and CDR2: SGHVS, FQNEAQ. V was trimmed by 1 base and J by 7 bases, leaving 14 bases between them. The CDR3 spans 15 residues. The DNA of the CDR3 is TGTGCCAGCAGCTTAGGTCGGGGTACTAGGCAGCCCCAGCATTTT. Its translation: CASSLGRGTRQPQHF.

The chain has TRBV6-1 and TRBJ2-7; D is uncertain. The germline V and J ends were trimmed by 1 base and 4 bases, with 8 bases remaining between them. Germline CDR1 MNHNS, CDR2 SASEGT. This CDR3 is built from 13 residues. Written as DNA, the CDR3 is TGTGCCAGCAGTGAAGGACTGAAATACGAGCAGTACTTC. This translates into CASSEGLKYEQYF.

The rearrangement uses TRBV27 and TRBJ2-5; possible D gene TRBD2, 6 bases. CDR1 and CDR2 from the germline V gene are MNHEY and SMNVEV (reference sequence). The length of the CDR3 is 16 residues. V lost 2 bases and J lost 5, with 18 bases in between. CDR3 in amino acids: CASSLSGRGFGETQYF. Here the CDR3 DNA reads TGTGCCAGCAGTTTAAGTGGGCGGGGCTTTGGGGAGACCCAGTACTTC.

V gene TRBV29-1 combines with J gene TRBJ2-7; TRBD2 matches 7 bases. The J segment lost 1 base and the V segment lost 4 bases, leaving 4 bases of the junction unmatched. This CDR3 is built from 13 residues. CDR1 and CDR2 (germline): SQVTM, ANQGSEA. DNA for the CDR3: TGCAGCGTTGTGGGTAGCGGGTCCTACGAGCAGTACTTC. Its protein is CSVVGSGSYEQYF.

This rearrangement joins TRBV18 to TRBJ1-2; D may be TRBD1 (5 bases). V lost 3 bases, J lost 0 bases, and 14 bases lay in between. CDR1 and CDR2 (germline): KGHSH, LQKENI. CDR3 length: 16 amino acids. In nucleotides, the CDR3 is TGTGCCAGCTCACCCGGGACTCCTTTGGCTAACTATGGCTACACCTTC. It yields the protein CASSPGTPLANYGYTF.

The chain is built from TRBV1 and TRBJ2-3; the D call of TRBD2 is as the table states it, not checked on the DNA. TRBV1 is an annotated pseudogene. The length of the CDR3 is 17 residues. CDR3 bases: TGCACCAGCAGCCAAAAAAAACTAGCGGGAGGCACAGATACGCAGTATTTT. Residues: CTSSQKKLAGGTDTQYF.

This chain uses TRBV6-6 with TRBJ2-3, with D perhaps matching TRBD1 (6 bases). In germline, CDR1 is MNHNY, CDR2 SVGAGI (reference sequence). Trimming stripped 10 bases from V and 4 bases from J, with 24 bases between. There are 16 residues in the CDR3. The CDR3 sequence: CATRPGDVKVPDTQYF. CDR3 DNA sequence: TGTGCCACACGCCCAGGGGACGTAAAAGTCCCAGATACGCAGTATTTT.

The CDR3 sequence: CASSLRAAVQETQYF. DNA of the CDR3: TGCGCCAGCAGCTTACGTGCTGCAGTCCAAGAGACCCAGTACTTC. This chain links TRBV5-1 with TRBJ2-5; D gene unclear. The germline gives CDR1 SGHRS, CDR2 YFSETQ. The CDR3 loop spans 15 amino acids. V dropped 2 bases and J dropped 1 base, with 12 bases sitting between them.

V and J are TRBV5-1 and TRBJ2-3, with TRBD2 matching over 7 bases. V gave up 1 base and J gave up 0 bases; unmatched junction bases: 2. The CDR3 totals 15 residues. Germline V gene sequence: CDR1 SGHRS, CDR2 YFSETQ. The CDR3 region is CASSLFSGSTDTQYF. DNA of the CDR3: TGCGCCAGCAGCTTGTTTAGCGGGAGCACAGATACGCAGTATTTT.

The rearrangement uses TRBV28 and TRBJ1-5; tentatively, D is TRBD1 (6 bases). The CDR3 is made up of 18 amino acids. Trimming shortened V by 4 bases and J by 0 bases, and 19 bases separated the two germline ends. Germline CDR1 and CDR2: MDHEN and SYDVKM. This CDR3 is CASSWGIRTVASNQPQHF. The CDR3 region has the DNA TGTGCCAGCAGTTGGGGTATTAGGACAGTGGCTAGCAATCAGCCCCAGCATTTT.

J is TRBJ1-1 and V is TRBV5-6; TRBD1 might be the D (6 bases). Germline V gives CDR1 SGHDT, CDR2 YYEEEE. V lost 3 bases and J lost 6, with 6 bases in between. This CDR3 comprises 11 residues. CDR3 bases: TGTGCCAGCAGCTCAGGGGCTGAAGCTTTCTTT. It translates to CASSSGAEAFF.

The gene calls are TRBV12-1 and TRBJ2-7; no DNA check was done on the table's D call, TRBD2. TRBV12-1 is labeled a pseudogene. The CDR3 spans 15 residues. In nucleotides, the CDR3 is TGTGCCAGCAGCTTTCTCTGGCTAGACGGATACGAGCAGTACTTC. Encoded protein: CASSFLWLDGYEQYF.

The CDR3 region is CASSSRSLRNTEAFF. The CDR3 DNA follows: TGTGCCAGCAGCTCGCGCTCCCTACGGAACACTGAAGCTTTCTTT. The chain joins TRBV7-2 to TRBJ1-1; D is uncertain. CDR3 length: 15 residues. Trimming removed 4 bases from V and 1 base from J, with 13 bases in between. The germline V gene has CDR1 SGHTA and CDR2 FQGNSA.

Worth noting for this clone: One junction end does not reproduce the germline sequence, and a read error may be involved. The V gene is TRBV7-9, the J gene TRBJ2-1; 8 bases line up with TRBD2. Germline V gene lookup returns CDR1 SEHNR and CDR2 FQNEAQ (reference sequence). This CDR3 has 14 residues. The CDR3 is CSSSFGGARNEQFF. Written as DNA, the CDR3 is TGTTCCAGCAGCTTCGGGGGGGCCCGCAATGAGCAGTTCTTC.

The V and J genes are TRBV2 and TRBJ2-3; TRBD2 matches 7 bases. Germline V gene data show CDR1 as SNHLY and CDR2 as FYNNEI. V gave up 1 base and J gave up 0 bases; unmatched junction bases: 7. The CDR3 contains 17 residues. CDR3 loop: CASSEEGGARSTDTQYF. DNA for the CDR3: TGTGCCAGCAGTGAAGAGGGAGGGGCGCGTAGCACAGATACGCAGTATTTT. The entire variable domain, with the rest obtained from reference TRBV2 and TRBJ2-3, is as follows: EPEVTQTPSHQVTQMGQEVILRCVPISNHLYFYWYRQILGQKVEFLVSFYNNEISEKSEIFDDQFSVERPDGSNFTLKIRSTKLEDSAMYFCASSEEGGARSTDTQYFGPGTRLTVL.

V usage is TRBV15 and J usage is TRBJ2-2; the D gene is possibly TRBD2 (5 bases). CDR3 length equals 12 residues. Germline assignment: CDR1 LNHNV and CDR2 YYDKDF (reference sequence). Trimming shortened V by 8 bases and J by 7 bases, and 11 bases separated the two germline ends. The CDR3 protein is CATGRGDGELFF. As DNA, the CDR3 is TGTGCCACCGGTCGGGGAGACGGGGAGCTGTTTTTT.

This chain links TRBV2 with TRBJ2-2, with 9 bases aligning to TRBD2. Germline CDR1 is SNHLY and CDR2 is FYNNEI. Unmatched junction bases numbered 14, after V lost 6 bases and J lost 9 bases. This CDR3 has 16 amino acids. For the CDR3, the DNA is TGTGCCAGCAGGGACCAGGGCGGGGGGGCCGGCCGGGAGCTGTTTTTT. Translating gives CASRDQGGGAGRELFF.

Concerning this clone itself: This sample also contains other DNA sequences that code for the same CDR3. The J gene is TRBJ2-7, the V gene TRBV5-6; D remains unclear. CDR1 and CDR2 (germline): SGHDT, YYEEEE. This CDR3 region has 14 residues. V shed 0 bases and J shed 3 bases, with 10 bases lying between them. The CDR3 is CASSLDPGSYEQYF. CDR3 coding DNA: TGTGCCAGCAGCTTGGATCCGGGTAGCTACGAGCAGTACTTC.

V usage is TRBV10-2 and J usage is TRBJ1-5; weak D call: TRBD1 (5 bases). The germline V and J ends were trimmed by 4 bases and 4 bases, with 14 bases remaining between them. The CDR3 contains 15 residues. The germline V gene encodes CDR1 WSHSY and CDR2 SAAADI. CDR3 in amino acids: CASSAQGEANQPQHF. CDR3 DNA sequence: TGCGCCAGCAGTGCGCAGGGTGAGGCGAATCAGCCCCAGCATTTT.

The chain employs TRBV2 and TRBJ1-1; unclear D gene. CDR3 length: 15 residues. From germline, CDR1 is SNHLY and CDR2 FYNNEI. V gave up 2 bases and J gave up 1 base, with 11 bases separating them. In DNA, the CDR3 is TGTGCCAGCAGTGAAACGCGGGGTCGGAACACTGAAGCTTTCTTT. Translated, it gives CASSETRGRNTEAFF.

The chain links TRBV30 to TRBJ1-6, with D perhaps TRBD1 (6 bases). The ends were cut back, 5 bases at V and 7 bases at J, with 12 bases in the middle. In germline, CDR1 is GTSNPN, CDR2 SVGIG (reference sequence). The CDR3 covers 13 residues. Here the CDR3 reads CAWGGQLNSPLHF. DNA of the CDR3: TGTGCCTGGGGCGGACAGTTGAATTCACCCCTCCACTTT.